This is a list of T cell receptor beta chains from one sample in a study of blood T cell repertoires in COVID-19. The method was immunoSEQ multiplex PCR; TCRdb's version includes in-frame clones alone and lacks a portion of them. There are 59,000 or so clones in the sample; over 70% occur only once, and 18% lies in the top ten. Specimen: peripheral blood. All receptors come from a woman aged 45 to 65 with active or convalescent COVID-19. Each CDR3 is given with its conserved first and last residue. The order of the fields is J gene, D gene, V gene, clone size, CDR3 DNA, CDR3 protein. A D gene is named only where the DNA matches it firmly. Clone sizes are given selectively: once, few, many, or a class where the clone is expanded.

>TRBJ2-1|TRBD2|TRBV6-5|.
TGTGCCAGCAGTATGGACCCTAGCGGGGCCAATGAGCAGTTCTTC
CASSMDPSGANEQFF
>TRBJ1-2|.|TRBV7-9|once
TGTGCCAGCAGCTTAAACCCGGGACTCCGGGGCTATGGCTACACCTTC
CASSLNPGLRGYGYTF
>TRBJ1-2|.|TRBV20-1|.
TGCAGTGCTACACAGCCCTATGGCTACACCTTC
CSATQPYGYTF
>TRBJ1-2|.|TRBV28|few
TGTGCCAGCAGTTTTGATAGGGGGTGGGGAGGCTACACCTTC
CASSFDRGWGGYTF
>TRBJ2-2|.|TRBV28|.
TGTGCCAGCAGTTTAATCGCCGGGGAGCTGTTTTTT
CASSLIAGELFF
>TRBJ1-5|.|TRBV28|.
TGTGCCAGCAGCACCCCCCGGGGGATCGTGCAGCCCCAGCATTTT
CASSTPRGIVQPQHF
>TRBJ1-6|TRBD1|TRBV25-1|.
TGTGCCAGCAGTCCGGGACAGGGTGGTTCACCCCTCCACTTT
CASSPGQGGSPLHF
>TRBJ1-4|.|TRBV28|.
TGTGCCAGCACCCCTGAGGCAAATGAAAAACTGTTTTTT
CASTPEANEKLFF
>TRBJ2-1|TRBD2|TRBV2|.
TGTGCCAGCAGTGAAGCAGGGTCGCAGAGCGGGAGGGCCGAGCAGTTCTTC
CASSEAGSQSGRAEQFF
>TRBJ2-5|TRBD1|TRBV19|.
TGTGCCAGTAGCCCGACTGGACAGGGGTGGGATGAGACCCAGTACTTC
CASSPTGQGWDETQYF
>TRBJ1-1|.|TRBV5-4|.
TGTGCCAGCAGCTCCGGGTTGATGAACACTGAAGCTTTCTTT
CASSSGLMNTEAFF
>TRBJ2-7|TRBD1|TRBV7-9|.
TGTGCCAGCAGCTTTCCGGGACAGGGCCGCGGGGAGCAGTACTTC
CASSFPGQGRGEQYF
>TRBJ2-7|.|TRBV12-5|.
TGTGCTAGTGGCCCGGACCACCGGGCGGGCGAGCAGTACTTC
CASGPDHRAGEQYF
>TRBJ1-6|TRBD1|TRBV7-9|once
TGTGCCAGCAGCCCAAGGGGGACAGTCGATAATTCACCCCTCCACTTT
CASSPRGTVDNSPLHF
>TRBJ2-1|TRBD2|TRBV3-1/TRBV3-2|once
TGTGCCAGCAGCCCTAGCGGGAAACCCTACAATGAGCAGTTCTTC
CASSPSGKPYNEQFF
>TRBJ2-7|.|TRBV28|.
TGTGCCAGCAGCGTTCAGGGGAACTACGAGCAGTACTTC
CASSVQGNYEQYF
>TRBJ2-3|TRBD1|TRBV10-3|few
TGTGCCATCAGTCCAGAAACAGGGGCAGATACGCAGTATTTT
CAISPETGADTQYF
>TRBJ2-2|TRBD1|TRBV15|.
TGTGCCACCAGCCCCGGCCAGGGGGCCGGGGAGCTGTTTTTT
CATSPGQGAGELFF
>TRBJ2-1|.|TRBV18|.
TGTGCCAGCTCACCATTTCGTTTGGGGGCGGGAGTTGCGGAGCAGTTCTTC
CASSPFRLGAGVAEQFF
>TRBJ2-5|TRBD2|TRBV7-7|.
TGTGCCAGCAGCTTAGGGACTAGCGGAGAGTACCAAGAGACCCAGTACTTC
CASSLGTSGEYQETQYF
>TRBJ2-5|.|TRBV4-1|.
TGCGCCAGCAGCCAAGTAACAGGGAACCAAGAGACCCAGTACTTC
CASSQVTGNQETQYF
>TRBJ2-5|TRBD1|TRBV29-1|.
TGCAGCGTCTCGACAGGGTTCGAAGAGACCCAGTACTTC
CSVSTGFEETQYF
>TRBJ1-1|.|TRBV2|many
TGTGCCAGCAGTGAATGGAGGGGCGGGACTGAAGCTTTCTTT
CASSEWRGGTEAFF
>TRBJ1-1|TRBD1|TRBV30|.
TGTGCCTGGAAAAGACAGGGGATGAACACTGAAGCTTTCTTT
CAWKRQGMNTEAFF
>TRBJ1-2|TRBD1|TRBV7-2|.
TGTGCCAGCAGCCCGACAGGGGGCCAGTATGGCTACACCTTC
CASSPTGGQYGYTF
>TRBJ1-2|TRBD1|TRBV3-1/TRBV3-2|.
TGTGCCAGCAGCCACAGCGGACAGGGAAGGAATGGCTACACCTTC
CASSHSGQGRNGYTF
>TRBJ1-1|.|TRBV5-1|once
TGCGCCAGCAGCTTACAGGGTTGGAAGGACACTGAAGCTTTCTTT
CASSLQGWKDTEAFF
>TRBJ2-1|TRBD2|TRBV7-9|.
TGTGCCAGCAGCAGACTAGCGGGATTTGGGGCAGAGTTCTTC
CASSRLAGFGAEFF
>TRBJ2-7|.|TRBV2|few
TGTGCCAGCATGGCAGACTACGAGCAGTACTTC
CASMADYEQYF
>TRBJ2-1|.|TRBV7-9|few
TGTGCCAGCAGCCCCCGAGGCAACTCCTACAATGAGCAGTTCTTC
CASSPRGNSYNEQFF
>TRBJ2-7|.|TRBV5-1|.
TGCGCCAGCAGCTGGGGCCAGTACTACGAGCAGTACTTC
CASSWGQYYEQYF
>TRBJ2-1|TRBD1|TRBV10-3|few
TGTGCCATCAGCGGCCGACAGGGTGGCTACAATGAGCAGTTCTTC
CAISGRQGGYNEQFF
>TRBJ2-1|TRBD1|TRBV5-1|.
TGCGCCAGCAGTAGGGACAGCTACAATGAGCAGTTCTTC
CASSRDSYNEQFF
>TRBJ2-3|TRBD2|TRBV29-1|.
TGCAGCACTCGGGGGGGTGGACTAGCGACAGATACGCAGTATTTT
CSTRGGGLATDTQYF
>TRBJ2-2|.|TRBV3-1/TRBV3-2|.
TGTGCCAGCAGCCAACAGTGGGGGGAGCTGTTTTTT
CASSQQWGELFF
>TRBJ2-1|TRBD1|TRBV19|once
TGTGCCAGTAGTATGCCAAACAGGGGGGCAAACAATGAGCAGTTCTTC
CASSMPNRGANNEQFF
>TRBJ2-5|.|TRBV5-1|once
TGCGCCAGCAGCCCTGGAGGGCAGGCGGAGACCCAGTACTTC
CASSPGGQAETQYF
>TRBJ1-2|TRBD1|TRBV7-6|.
TGTGCCAGCAGCCCCTATACCGGGACAGGGGGCCGTGGCTACACCTTC
CASSPYTGTGGRGYTF
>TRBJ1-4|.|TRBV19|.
TGTGCCAGTAGCAGAGGGAGTAATGAAAAACTGTTTTTT
CASSRGSNEKLFF
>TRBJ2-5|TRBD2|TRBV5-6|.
TGTGCCAGCAGCCCTACCGGGACTAGCGGAACAATCCAGTACTTC
CASSPTGTSGTIQYF
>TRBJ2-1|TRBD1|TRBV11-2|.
TGTGCCAGCAGCCAGGGGACAGTCAATGAGCAGTTCTTC
CASSQGTVNEQFF
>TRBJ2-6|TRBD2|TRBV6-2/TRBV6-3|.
TGTGCCAGCAGTTACGGGGGGGGTACCAACGTCCTGACTTTC
CASSYGGGTNVLTF
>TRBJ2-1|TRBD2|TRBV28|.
TGTGCCAGCAGTTTACCCCGGACTAGCGGGAGATTCAACAATGAGCAGTTCTTC
CASSLPRTSGRFNNEQFF
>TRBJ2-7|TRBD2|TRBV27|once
TGTGCCAGCAGACCGAGTAGCGGGAGCTCCTACGAGCAGTACTTC
CASRPSSGSSYEQYF
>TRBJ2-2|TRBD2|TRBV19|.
TGTGCCAGTAGTATAGCTAGACTAGCGGGAGTATCTAACACCGGGGAGCTGTTTTTT
CASSIARLAGVSNTGELFF
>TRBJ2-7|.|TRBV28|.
TGTGCCAGCAGTTTAACCCTAGCGCCAAGCTCCTACGAGCAGTACTTC
CASSLTLAPSSYEQYF
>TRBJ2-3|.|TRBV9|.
TGTGCCAGCAGCCCGCGGCCCTCTGGCACAGATACGCAGTATTTT
CASSPRPSGTDTQYF
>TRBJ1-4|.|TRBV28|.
TGTGCCAGCAGTCCCTGGGGGGGCCGTCTGTTTTTT
CASSPWGGRLFF
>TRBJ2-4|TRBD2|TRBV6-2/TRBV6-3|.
TGTGCCAGCAGTTACACGGGAGGGATAAACATTCAGTACTTC
CASSYTGGINIQYF
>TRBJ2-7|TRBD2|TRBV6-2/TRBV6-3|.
TGTGCCAGCAGTATCTTAGCGGGGTCCTACGAGCAGTACTTC
CASSILAGSYEQYF
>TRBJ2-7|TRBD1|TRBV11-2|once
TGTGCCAGCAGATCCCCAGGGGGCGGGCAGTACTTC
CASRSPGGGQYF
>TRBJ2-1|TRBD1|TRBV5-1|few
TGCGCCAGCAGCTCGCTGACAGGGGCCGGGGATGAGCAGTTCTTC
CASSSLTGAGDEQFF
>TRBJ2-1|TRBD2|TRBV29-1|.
TGCAGCGTTGCTAGCGGGGTCGGGGTGAATGAGCAGTTCTTC
CSVASGVGVNEQFF
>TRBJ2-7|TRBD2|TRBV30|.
TGTGCCTGGAATTCGCTAGCGGGGGGGGTCTCCTACGAGCAGTACTTC
CAWNSLAGGVSYEQYF
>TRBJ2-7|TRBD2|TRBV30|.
TGTGCCTGGAGTGTGGGCGGGAGTTTGAACGAGCAGTACTTC
CAWSVGGSLNEQYF
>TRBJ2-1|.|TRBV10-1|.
TGCGCCAGCAGCCCCTTTCCTTGCGATTACAATGAGCAGTTCTTC
CASSPFPCDYNEQFF
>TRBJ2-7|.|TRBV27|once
TGTGCCAGCAGTTATACCGGAGGCAGGGAGGTTCCCTACGAGCAGTACTTC
CASSYTGGREVPYEQYF
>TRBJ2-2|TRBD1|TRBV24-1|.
TGTGCCACCAGTGAAGGGACAGGCGTCACCGGGGAGCTGTTTTTT
CATSEGTGVTGELFF
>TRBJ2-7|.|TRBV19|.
TGTGCCAGTAGTATGTCCCGGACAAGTGAGCAGTACTTC
CASSMSRTSEQYF